These 16 T cell receptor beta chains originate from one sample sequenced in a study of T cell changes during pregnancy in multiple sclerosis. Here immunoSEQ multiplex PCR was the method, and the copy in TCRdb shows in-frame clones only, minus some. This repertoire shows about 46,000 clones, 85% to 95% found once; its top ten account for roughly 3.9%. The specimen comprised CD8+ T cells from peripheral blood mononuclear cells, sampled after pregnancy. The origin of the receptors is a female donor with multiple sclerosis, enrolled in a pregnancy study.

The CDR3 DNA reads as TGTGCCAGCAGCCAGGGAGGCGGCGGCTACACCTTC. Protein: CASSQGGGGYTF. The genes are TRBV7-9 and TRBJ1-2; perhaps TRBD1 as D (5 bases). V was clipped by 5 bases and J by 8 bases, with 12 bases between them. CDR1 and CDR2 (germline): SEHNR, FQNEAQ (reference sequence). The CDR3 runs to 12 residues.

The gene calls are TRBV6-5 and TRBJ1-6; no definite D call. CDR3 size: 14 residues. Germline CDR1 reads MNHEY; CDR2 reads SVGAGI. V was pared by 7 bases and J by 0 bases, with 7 bases between. CDR3 coding DNA: TGTGCCAGCACCACGAGCTCCTATAATTCACCCCTCCACTTT. It specifies CASTTSSYNSPLHF.

The table lists this clone with a count of one. The V call is TRBV7-9, the J call TRBJ2-1; 7 nucleotides match TRBD1. The CDR3 has 18 amino acids. The trim removed 1 base at V and 2 bases at J, leaving 11 bases unmatched. The germline V gene has CDR1 SEHNR and CDR2 FQNEAQ (reference sequence). The CDR3 coding sequence is TGTGCCAGCAGCTTAGGGGGTAGACAGGGTTTGACCTACAATGAGCAGTTCTTC. Its translation: CASSLGGRQGLTYNEQFF.

The V and J genes are TRBV23-1 and TRBJ1-5; TRBD1 is a possible D gene (6 bases). TRBV23-1 is classed as an ORF, of uncertain function. The CDR3 totals 17 residues. The ends were cut back, 6 bases at V and 9 bases at J, with 27 bases in the middle. CDR3 loop: CASRPSGLGQGIWPQHF. CDR3 in DNA: TGCGCCAGCAGACCCTCCGGTTTGGGGCAGGGGATTTGGCCCCAGCATTTT.

The V and J genes are TRBV12-5 and TRBJ2-1, with 8 bases lining up with TRBD1. Unmatched junction bases numbered 11, after V lost 2 bases and J lost 8 bases. Germline assignment: CDR1 LGHNT and CDR2 FRNRAP. The CDR3 extends over 16 amino acids. The CDR3 here is CASGLRGQGVRDEQFF. The DNA for the CDR3 is TGTGCTAGTGGTTTGCGCGGACAGGGTGTTAGGGATGAGCAGTTCTTC.

V and J are TRBV2 and TRBJ1-5, with D perhaps TRBD1 (5 bases). Germline V lookup: CDR1 SNHLY, CDR2 FYNNEI. Trimming left V 8 bases short and J 8 bases short, with 31 bases between. The CDR3 contains 18 residues. CDR3 region: CASWLGGGLDAYGEPQHF. CDR3 DNA: TGTGCCAGCTGGCTCGGGGGTGGATTAGACGCTTATGGAGAGCCCCAGCATTTT.

The V and J genes are TRBV5-1 and TRBJ2-1; 7 bases match TRBD1. CDR1 SGHRS and CDR2 YFSETQ come from the germline V gene. Trimming took 0 bases from V and 8 from J; bases not matched to a gene: 2. The CDR3 extends over 13 amino acids. The CDR3 protein is CASSLGQGYEQFF. The CDR3, as DNA: TGCGCCAGCAGCTTGGGACAGGGCTATGAGCAGTTCTTC.

The gene calls are TRBV18 and TRBJ2-2, with D uncertain. V lost 0 bases to trimming and J lost 1 base, with 6 bases between them. This CDR3 is built from 15 residues. From germline, CDR1 is KGHSH and CDR2 LQKENI. The CDR3: CASSPPVQNTGELFF. In DNA, the CDR3 is TGTGCCAGCTCACCACCCGTACAGAACACCGGGGAGCTGTTTTTT.

The chain uses TRBV27 and TRBJ2-5, with D possibly being TRBD2 (5 bases). With 6 bases removed from V and 2 bases from J, the gap between germline ends came to 22 bases. Germline-derived CDR1 and CDR2 are MNHEY and SMNVEV (reference sequence). This CDR3 region has 17 residues. The CDR3 is CASSRIGRGPIQETQYF. CDR3 nucleotide sequence: TGTGCCAGCAGCCGAATAGGGAGAGGGCCTATTCAAGAGACCCAGTACTTC.

The rearrangement joins TRBV27 to TRBJ2-7; 11 bases align to TRBD1. CDR1 and CDR2 from the germline V gene are MNHEY and SMNVEV (reference sequence). With 3 bases clipped from V and 3 bases from J, the junction kept 1 base outside the gene matches. The CDR3 runs to 14 residues. DNA of the CDR3: TGTGCCAGCAGTTTCGGGACAGGGGGCTACGAGCAGTACTTC. Translating it yields CASSFGTGGYEQYF.

This sequence joins TRBV7-2 and TRBJ2-7, with TRBD1 matching over 10 bases. J lost 0 bases, V lost 2 bases, and 13 bases had no gene match. This CDR3 has 19 amino acids. CDR1 and CDR2 (germline): SGHTA, FQGNSA. The CDR3 coding sequence is TGTGCCAGCAGCTTACCGGGACAGGGGCAAAATGCCAGCTCCTACGAGCAGTACTTC. This encodes CASSLPGQGQNASSYEQYF.

The chain couples TRBV7-9 to TRBJ2-5, with D possibly being TRBD1 (5 bases). Germline assignment: CDR1 SEHNR and CDR2 FQNEAQ (reference sequence). This CDR3 region has 14 residues. V dropped 1 base and J dropped 2 bases, with 8 bases sitting between them. The CDR3 coding sequence is TGTGCCAGCAGCTTAGTACAGGCTCAAGAGACCCAGTACTTC. Its translation is CASSLVQAQETQYF.

This chain links TRBV19 with TRBJ2-7, with D perhaps matching TRBD1 (5 bases). In germline, CDR1 is LNHDA, CDR2 SQIVND (reference sequence). CDR3 length: 14 residues. V dropped 2 bases and J dropped 5 bases, with 13 bases sitting between them. The CDR3 protein is CASSITPGMDEQYF. In DNA form, the CDR3 reads TGTGCCAGTAGTATAACCCCAGGGATGGACGAGCAGTACTTC.

The genes are TRBV2 and TRBJ2-7; 9 bases match TRBD1. Trimming took 4 bases from V and 4 from J; bases not matched to a gene: 5. The CDR3 runs 14 residues. Germline assignment: CDR1 SNHLY and CDR2 FYNNEI. In DNA form, the CDR3 reads TGTGCCAGCAGTGCGGGACAGGGCGGTTACGAGCAGTACTTC. This encodes CASSAGQGGYEQYF.

The chain uses TRBV13 and TRBJ2-1; D not resolved. With 2 bases removed from V and 7 bases from J, the gap between germline ends came to 12 bases. CDR3 size: 14 residues. CDR1 and CDR2 (germline): PRHDT, FYEKMQ (reference sequence). The CDR3 loop reads CASSLWVEENEQFF. For the CDR3, the DNA is TGTGCCAGCAGCTTATGGGTCGAGGAGAATGAGCAGTTCTTC. Full variable domain (missing parts from reference TRBV13 and TRBJ2-1): AAGVIQSPRHLIKEKRETATLKCYPIPRHDTVYWYQQGPGQDPQFLISFYEKMQSDKGSIPDRFSAQQFSDYHSELNMSSLELGDSALYFCASSLWVEENEQFFGPGTRLTVL.

This CDR3 is CASSQDSGLAGGSTDTQYF. The CDR3 DNA follows: TGCGCCAGCAGCCAAGATTCGGGACTAGCGGGGGGTAGCACAGATACGCAGTATTTT. The chain has TRBV4-1 and TRBJ2-3, with 15 bases lining up with TRBD2. Germline V lookup: CDR1 MGHRA, CDR2 YSYEKL. V was pared by 0 bases and J by 0 bases, with 4 bases of the junction left unmatched. CDR3 length: 19 residues.